Below, 13 T cell receptor beta chains from the same sample are listed, as sequenced in a study of CD8+ T cells in alopecia areata. As the sequencing template, cDNA was produced by extracting RNA and reverse transcribing it. TCRdb's copy holds only in-frame clones and misses some; the assay was immunoSEQ multiplex PCR. Found here are about 140,000 clones, approximately 90% of them singletons; the top ten hold about 13%. Treatment indicated: oral pan-JAK inhibitor, 5-10 mg twice daily. The sample in question was CD8+ T cells sorted from blood, obtained at week 4, from a patient treated with tofacitinib. The receptors here all came from a human donor with alopecia areata.

The chain couples TRBV7-8 to TRBJ2-1, with 7 bases matching TRBD2. J gave up 6 bases and V 7 bases, and 9 bases lay outside the gene matches. Germline assignment: CDR1 SGHVS and CDR2 FQNEAQ. The CDR3 has 14 residues. The DNA for the CDR3 is TGTGCCAGCACCGACTCGGGAGGCATCAATGAGCAGTTCTTC. Translated: CASTDSGGINEQFF.

The V and J genes are TRBV29-1 and TRBJ2-2; D is unclear. The V end was cut by 6 bases, the J end by 4 bases, with 6 bases between. The CDR3 has 11 residues. The V gene's germline CDR1 is SQVTM and CDR2 ANQGSEA. For the CDR3, the DNA is TGCAGCGTGTTCTCCACCGGGGAGCTGTTTTTT. This translates into CSVFSTGELFF.

This clone was seen a few times. This sequence joins TRBV29-1 and TRBJ1-1; 8 bases match TRBD1. Germline V gives CDR1 SQVTM, CDR2 ANQGSEA. Trimming removed 0 bases from V and 1 base from J; junction bases left unmatched: 4. There are 15 residues in the CDR3. The CDR3 DNA sequence: TGCAGCGTTGAAGACCCGGGACAGGAGAACACTGAAGCTTTCTTT. It codes for CSVEDPGQENTEAFF.

The chain has TRBV27 and TRBJ2-7, with D perhaps TRBD1 or TRBD2 (5 bases each). Germline V CDR1 and CDR2: MNHEY, SMNVEV (reference sequence). V was trimmed by 5 bases and J by 2 bases, leaving 13 bases between them. The CDR3 runs 14 residues. The CDR3 is CASSKPGRAYEQYF. CDR3 DNA: TGTGCCAGCAGTAAGCCGGGACGGGCCTACGAGCAGTACTTC.

The sample holds one count of this clone. The chain recombines TRBV29-1 with TRBJ1-1, with TRBD1 as a possible D gene (6 bases). The CDR3 sequence is 14 residues long. The germline gives CDR1 SQVTM, CDR2 ANQGSEA. V dropped 3 bases and J dropped 2 bases, with 13 bases sitting between them. The CDR3 coding sequence is TGCAGCGTTGATTCCGCGACAGGAAACACTGAAGCTTTCTTT. Translation gives CSVDSATGNTEAFF.

This chain uses TRBV5-4 with TRBJ2-5; D possibly corresponds to TRBD1 (5 bases). This CDR3 spans 14 amino acids. V was shortened by 4 bases and J by 2 bases, with 12 bases between the two germline ends. Germline V gene lookup returns CDR1 SGHNT and CDR2 YYREEE (reference sequence). CDR3 loop: CASSPRQIQETQYF. The CDR3 DNA is TGTGCCAGCAGCCCGAGACAGATTCAAGAGACCCAGTACTTC.

V gene TRBV19 combines with J gene TRBJ2-7; TRBD2 is a possible D gene (5 bases). The CDR3 contains 15 residues. Germline V lookup: CDR1 LNHDA, CDR2 SQIVND (reference sequence). V lost 6 bases to trimming and J lost 0 bases, with 15 bases between them. CDR3: CASSVRGGNSYEQYF. The CDR3 nucleotides are TGTGCCAGTAGCGTCCGAGGAGGTAACTCCTACGAGCAGTACTTC.

The V call is TRBV7-9, the J call TRBJ2-1, with D unclear. The CDR3 contains 11 residues. The germline V gene encodes CDR1 SEHNR and CDR2 FQNEAQ (reference sequence). V lost 3 bases, J lost 9 bases, and 6 bases lay in between. CDR3 region: CASSFNSEQFF. The CDR3 nucleotides are TGTGCCAGCAGCTTTAACAGTGAGCAGTTCTTC.

V and J are TRBV27 and TRBJ2-7; D is perhaps TRBD1 (5 bases). V lost 0 bases, J lost 1 base, and 10 bases lay in between. Per germline, CDR1 MNHEY and CDR2 SMNVEV (reference sequence). The CDR3 sequence is 15 residues long. CDR3: CASSLSLGPSYEQYF. The DNA for the CDR3 is TGTGCCAGCAGTTTATCATTGGGGCCTTCCTACGAGCAGTACTTC.

The genes are TRBV4-1 and TRBJ2-1; D may be TRBD2 (5 bases). This CDR3 spans 13 amino acids. Germline V gives CDR1 MGHRA, CDR2 YSYEKL. Between the trimmed V and J ends, which lost 1 base and 7 bases, there was a span of 8 bases. CDR3 DNA sequence: TGCGCCAGCAGCCAAGCTTCGGGAAATGAGCAGTTCTTC. Translation gives CASSQASGNEQFF.

The rearrangement uses TRBV29-1 and TRBJ1-1; possible D gene TRBD1, 6 bases. The CDR3 is 11 amino acids. The V end lost 7 bases, the J end lost 2 bases, and 8 bases lay between the germline ends. Germline CDR1 is SQVTM and CDR2 is ANQGSEA. CDR3 residues: CSGTDNTEAFF. The CDR3, as DNA: TGCAGCGGGACAGATAACACTGAAGCTTTCTTT.

This chain connects TRBV7-2 to TRBJ2-7; D assignment may be TRBD1 or TRBD2 (5 bases each). Germline V gives CDR1 SGHTA, CDR2 FQGNSA. The CDR3 runs 18 residues. The V and J ends lost 5 bases and 4 bases respectively, with 27 bases between them. The DNA of the CDR3 is TGTGCCAGCAGCCAAGGGTCCGGTCGGGGCCGCTCGGGGTACGAGCAGTACTTC. Protein sequence: CASSQGSGRGRSGYEQYF.

The gene calls are TRBV19 and TRBJ1-5; tentative D call: TRBD1 (5 bases). Trimming removed 5 bases at V and 0 bases at J, with 11 bases between. The V gene's germline CDR1 is LNHDA and CDR2 SQIVND (reference sequence). The CDR3 has 15 residues. The CDR3 DNA follows: TGTGCCAGTAGTCCGGGGGTTTATAGCAATCAGCCCCAGCATTTT. Protein: CASSPGVYSNQPQHF. Drawing the rest from reference TRBV19 and TRBJ1-5, the complete variable domain is DGGITQSPKYLFRKEGQNVTLSCEQNLNHDAMYWYRQDPGQGLRLIYYSQIVNDFQKGDIAEGYSVSREKKESFPLTVTSAQKNPTAFYLCASSPGVYSNQPQHFGDGTRLSIL.